The 21 T cell receptor beta chains below all came from one sample that was sequenced in a study of cytomegalovirus exposure and HLA in healthy donors (TCRdb year 2017). The library was generated by the immunoSEQ multiplex PCR assay. For the multiplex PCR, a mixture combining 60 forward primers for TCR Vbeta segments and 13 reverse primers for TCR Jbeta segments was used. TCRdb stores this immuneACCESS table with in-frame sequences only. Part of the clones is absent; in the studies checked, under half of the shortfall reflects unresolved V genes, and no reason is known for the rest. The sample table lists about 150,000 clones, around two thirds of them with a count of one. The ten largest clones add up to less than 3% of the sample. What was sequenced was PBMCs. The receptor source for this set is a woman aged 40 to 49 in good health and CMV-seronegative.

The genes are TRBV4-2 and TRBJ2-7; 9 positions agree with TRBD1. The ends lost 2 bases at V and 5 bases at J; junction bases unmatched: 4. In germline, CDR1 is LGHNA, CDR2 YNFKEQ. The CDR3 has 14 amino acids. The DNA of the CDR3 is TGTGCCAGCAGCCAAAGGGACAGGGACAACGAGCAGTACTTC. This codes for CASSQRDRDNEQYF.

J is TRBJ1-6 and V is TRBV10-2; maybe TRBD1 (6 bases). Germline-derived CDR1 and CDR2 are WSHSY and SAAADI. V was clipped by 6 bases and J by 8 bases, with 17 bases between them. This CDR3 spans 15 amino acids. The CDR3 is CASREQGARDSPLHF. For the CDR3, the DNA is TGCGCCAGCAGAGAACAGGGAGCCAGGGATTCACCCCTCCACTTT.

The V gene is TRBV30, the J gene TRBJ2-7, with a tentative D call TRBD1 (6 bases). Trimming shortened V by 1 base and J by 3 bases, and 10 bases separated the two germline ends. The CDR3 consists of 13 residues. The germline V gene has CDR1 GTSNPN and CDR2 SVGIG (reference sequence). This chain's CDR3 is CAWSDRVNYEQYF. CDR3 in DNA: TGTGCCTGGAGTGACAGGGTGAACTACGAGCAGTACTTC.

The V call is TRBV2, the J call TRBJ2-1; tentatively, D is TRBD1 (5 bases). Germline-derived CDR1 and CDR2 are SNHLY and FYNNEI. The CDR3 runs to 15 residues. V lost 6 bases, J lost 1 base, and 13 bases lay in between. CDR3 loop: CASRVGRVSYNEQFF. For the CDR3, the DNA is TGTGCCAGCAGAGTCGGCAGGGTATCCTACAATGAGCAGTTCTTC.

V and J are TRBV7-3 and TRBJ1-1; a weak D match, TRBD1 (6 bases). Germline-derived CDR1 and CDR2 are SGHTA and FQGTGA. Trimming removed 4 bases at V and 2 bases at J, with 8 bases between. This CDR3 is 13 amino acids long. The CDR3 DNA is TGTGCCAGCAGCTCACAGGGAAACACTGAAGCTTTCTTT. Translated, it gives CASSSQGNTEAFF. The full variable domain, completed using reference TRBV7-3 and TRBJ1-1, is GAGVSQTPSNKVTEKGKYVELRCDPISGHTALYWYRQSLGQGPEFLIYFQGTGAADDSGLPNDRFFAVRPEGSVSTLKIQRTERGDSAVYLCASSSQGNTEAFFGQGTRLTVV.

The sample holds a few counts of this clone. The chain combines TRBV12-5 with TRBJ1-1; 7 bases are a match to TRBD1. Germline CDR1 and CDR2: LGHNT and FRNRAP. J gave up 3 bases and V 5 bases, and 9 bases lay outside the gene matches. This CDR3 region has 15 residues. DNA of the CDR3: TGTGCTAGTGGTACGGCCCTACAGGGGCACACTGAAGCTTTCTTT. Protein: CASGTALQGHTEAFF.

A few counts support this clone. The CDR3: CASSKRDRGTVTEAFF. CDR3 DNA: TGTGCCAGTAGTAAAAGAGACAGGGGGACGGTCACTGAAGCTTTCTTT. The chain recombines TRBV19 with TRBJ1-1; 9 bases map to TRBD1. The germline V gene encodes CDR1 LNHDA and CDR2 SQIVND (reference sequence). There are 16 residues in the CDR3. The V and J ends lost 4 bases and 4 bases, in that order; junction bases with no gene match: 10.

The V call is TRBV5-6, the J call TRBJ1-1; 8 bases map to TRBD1. The junction had 6 bases not matched to a gene; V was cut back by 3 bases and J by 2 bases. The CDR3 is made up of 15 amino acids. The V gene's germline CDR1 is SGHDT and CDR2 YYEEEE. In DNA form, the CDR3 reads TGTGCCAGCAGCTCCAGGGGGCATGGAAACACTGAAGCTTTCTTT. Translating gives CASSSRGHGNTEAFF.

The chain links TRBV27 to TRBJ1-4; 8 bases agree with TRBD1. The CDR3 contains 18 residues. V shed 5 bases and J 0 bases; nucleotides not matched to a gene: 11. Germline CDR1 is MNHEY and CDR2 is SMNVEV (reference sequence). In DNA form, the CDR3 reads TGTGCCAGCAGTCTCAGGGGGCTATCTGCAGCAACTAATGAAAAACTGTTTTTT. It yields the protein CASSLRGLSAATNEKLFF.

Only a few counts were recorded for this clone. J is TRBJ2-1 and V is TRBV13, with 10 bases fitting TRBD2. Trimming at V came to 4 bases and at J to 2 bases, leaving 8 bases not matched to a gene. CDR1 and CDR2 from the germline V gene are PRHDT and FYEKMQ (reference sequence). This CDR3 has 17 amino acids. The DNA of the CDR3 is TGTGCCAGCAGCTGGGCTAGCGGGGGCCTTACCTACAATGAGCAGTTCTTC. This gives the protein CASSWASGGLTYNEQFF. The full variable domain, with the rest looked up from reference TRBV13 and TRBJ2-1, is AAGVIQSPRHLIKEKRETATLKCYPIPRHDTVYWYQQGPGQDPQFLISFYEKMQSDKGSIPDRFSAQQFSDYHSELNMSSLELGDSALYFCASSWASGGLTYNEQFFGPGTRLTVL.

This sequence joins TRBV15 and TRBJ2-7; 10 nucleotides line up with TRBD1. The V gene end was trimmed by 0 bases and the J gene end by 6 bases; junction bases not matched to a gene: 5. This CDR3 has 15 residues. Germline V gene lookup returns CDR1 LNHNV and CDR2 YYDKDF (reference sequence). The CDR3 sequence is CATSRDRGQGLEQYF. Here the CDR3 DNA reads TGTGCCACCAGCAGAGATAGGGGACAGGGGCTCGAGCAGTACTTC.

This clone was counted a few times. This chain joins TRBV30 and TRBJ2-1; 7 nucleotides line up with TRBD1. This CDR3 has 16 residues. CDR1 and CDR2 from the germline V gene are GTSNPN and SVGIG (reference sequence). V lost 5 bases and J lost 0; bases outside the gene matches: 10. CDR3 in DNA: TGTGCCTGGGCCCCCGACAGGGCCAGCTCCTACAATGAGCAGTTCTTC. Protein: CAWAPDRASSYNEQFF.

The chain employs TRBV2 and TRBJ1-1, with D perhaps matching TRBD1 (5 bases). Germline V lookup: CDR1 SNHLY, CDR2 FYNNEI. This CDR3 has 15 amino acids. The V and J ends lost 7 bases and 4 bases respectively, with 19 bases between them. The CDR3 DNA sequence: TGTGCCAGCAAGGAGACCCGGGGGATCGGCACTGAAGCTTTCTTT. It specifies CASKETRGIGTEAFF.

CDR3 nucleotide sequence: TGTGCCAGCGGGCCCCGGGGGAACTCCTACAATGAGCAGTTCTTC. It specifies CASGPRGNSYNEQFF. J is TRBJ2-1 and V is TRBV7-2; tentatively, D is TRBD2 (6 bases). The CDR3 length is 15 residues. In germline, CDR1 is SGHTA, CDR2 FQGNSA. V gave up 8 bases and J gave up 0 bases, with 14 bases separating them.

The CDR3 here is CASSEARLYSNQPQHF. The CDR3, as DNA: TGTGCCAGCAGTGAAGCGCGGCTATATAGCAATCAGCCCCAGCATTTT. The chain combines TRBV2 with TRBJ1-5; D is ambiguous. Germline-derived CDR1 and CDR2 are SNHLY and FYNNEI. CDR3 length: 16 amino acids. The V and J ends lost 0 bases and 0 bases respectively, with 9 bases between them.

The genes are TRBV19 and TRBJ2-5; D perhaps matches TRBD2 (6 bases). The CDR3 consists of 13 residues. Germline V CDR1 and CDR2: LNHDA, SQIVND (reference sequence). V was shortened by 5 bases and J by 4 bases, with 11 bases between the two germline ends. The DNA for the CDR3 is TGTGCCAGTAGTGTTCGGAGGGCAGAGACCCAGTACTTC. It is translated as CASSVRRAETQYF.

Concerning this clone: The same CDR3 can be traced to other DNA sequences in this sample. The V gene is TRBV9, the J gene TRBJ1-2; 10 bases agree with TRBD1. Per germline, CDR1 SGDLS and CDR2 YYNGEE. The trim removed 0 bases at V and 4 bases at J, leaving 0 bases unmatched. The CDR3 covers 14 residues. CDR3 coding DNA: TGTGCCAGCAGCGTAGGGGACAGGGGCTATGGCTACACCTTC. It specifies CASSVGDRGYGYTF.

V usage is TRBV5-1 and J usage is TRBJ1-6, with TRBD1 matching 8 bases. The length of the CDR3 is 15 residues. Per germline, CDR1 SGHRS and CDR2 YFSETQ. The V and J ends lost 4 bases and 7 bases, in that order; junction bases with no gene match: 7. The CDR3 DNA reads as TGCGCCAGCAGCGTAGACAGGGGTAGGAATTCACCCCTCCACTTT. Its protein product is CASSVDRGRNSPLHF.

The gene calls are TRBV15 and TRBJ2-7; D is perhaps TRBD2 (6 bases). V dropped 7 bases and J dropped 0 bases, with 10 bases sitting between them. This CDR3 has 13 residues. Germline CDR1 is LNHNV and CDR2 is YYDKDF (reference sequence). The CDR3 nucleotides are TGTGCCACCACCGAGGACTACTCCTACGAGCAGTACTTC. It specifies CATTEDYSYEQYF.

This clone was seen more than once but under ten times. The chain joins TRBV6-1 to TRBJ2-2; 7 bases align to TRBD2. The CDR3 covers 16 residues. V shed 4 bases and J 0 bases; nucleotides not matched to a gene: 5. Germline values: CDR1 MNHNS, CDR2 SASEGT. The CDR3 loop is CASSATGTTNTGELFF. The CDR3 region has the DNA TGTGCCAGCAGTGCAACCGGGACTACGAACACCGGGGAGCTGTTTTTT.

This CDR3 reads CASSFTGNTEAFF. As DNA, the CDR3 is TGTGCCAGCAGCTTCACAGGGAACACTGAAGCTTTCTTT. This rearrangement joins TRBV11-2 to TRBJ1-1; D may be TRBD1 (5 bases). Between the trimmed V and J ends, which lost 3 bases and 1 base, there was a span of 6 bases. The CDR3 extends over 13 amino acids. The germline V gene encodes CDR1 SGHAT and CDR2 FQNNGV.